This T cell receptor (beta chain) was sequenced for a study of human thymus T cells. Findings and caveats of the study: Highly overlapping thymic repertoires in unrelated individuals were reported by related research. Repertoires sampled from thymus and blood appeared biased in V and J gene usage.

In regard to this clone: Its antigen is not known.

Sequencing used immunoSEQ multiplex PCR; TCRdb keeps in-frame clones, though not all of them. The sample records 120,000 or so clones, around 96% being singletons. Thymic material originated from resections removed in the course of corrective heart surgery. Having corrective surgery for congenital heart defects, healthy Finnish infants were the ones who donated. Material for sequencing was thymus tissue. The TCR comes from a boy younger than two with a congenital heart defect but otherwise immunologically healthy.

The CDR3 spells CASSSGGHLGANVLTF. The CDR3 DNA reads as TGTGCCAGCAGCTCGGGTGGCCACCTTGGGGCCAACGTCCTGACTTTC. This sequence joins TRBV11-2 and TRBJ2-6, with D unresolved. V was pared by 4 bases and J by 3 bases, with 13 bases between. The germline V gene encodes CDR1 SGHAT and CDR2 FQNNGV. The CDR3 length is 16 residues.